The 17 T cell receptor beta chains listed next were all sequenced from one sample in a study of T-cell reconstitution after alpha-beta-depleted transplantation in children. The TCRbeta library incorporated unique molecular identifiers. TCRdb passed the PCR reads through MiXCR, listing each CDR3 protein once. The sample has about 400,000 distinct CDR3 sequences, about a fifth seen once. Sequencing used PBMCs from the stem cell graft donor, obtained from the stem cell graft. Source of these receptors: a human donor who donated a stem cell graft to a child with acute myeloid leukemia.

This clonotype showed up many times. The chain carries TRBV20-1 and TRBJ2-5, with 7 bases lining up with TRBD1. This CDR3 comprises 14 residues. CDR1 is DFQATT and CDR2 is SNEGSKA in the germline V gene (reference sequence). J gave up 0 bases and V 6 bases, and 7 bases lay outside the gene matches. The CDR3 region is CSAEGQTHQETQYF. CDR3 nucleotides: TGCAGTGCCGAGGGACAGACACACCAAGAGACCCAGTACTTC.

This clonotype appeared a few times. The V gene is TRBV28, the J gene TRBJ2-7; a weak D match, TRBD2 (5 bases). Trimming stripped 6 bases from V and 3 bases from J, with 12 bases between. The CDR3 has 13 residues. Germline loops: CDR1 MDHEN, CDR2 SYDVKM. The CDR3 loop is CASRPESGYEQYF. In DNA form, the CDR3 reads TGTGCCAGCAGGCCGGAGAGCGGCTACGAGCAGTACTTC.

The J gene is TRBJ2-3, the V gene TRBV4-3; 12 bases are shared with TRBD2. Germline V gene lookup returns CDR1 LGHNA and CDR2 YSLEER. The CDR3 runs to 16 residues. After removal of 5 bases from V and 0 bases from J, the junction contained 3 bases not matched to a gene. As DNA, the CDR3 is TGCGCCAGCAGCGCTAGCGGGAGGGCAAGCACAGATACGCAGTATTTT. Translating gives CASSASGRASTDTQYF.

Only a few counts were recorded for this clonotype. V and J are TRBV27 and TRBJ2-2; TRBD2 aligns across 7 bases. Per the germline V gene, CDR1 is MNHEY and CDR2 is SMNVEV (reference sequence). The CDR3 totals 15 residues. V shed 7 bases, J shed 6 bases, and the junction held 11 bases outside the gene matches. The CDR3, as DNA: TGTGCCAGCACCCCCTTGGGAGGGGAGGCCGGGGAGCTGTTTTTT. It yields the protein CASTPLGGEAGELFF.

On this clonotype: One end of the junction varies from germline; a read error may be responsible. The gene calls are TRBV20-1 and TRBJ2-3; D is perhaps TRBD1 (5 bases). CDR1 is DFQATT and CDR2 is SNEGSKA in the germline V gene (reference sequence). The length of the CDR3 is 11 residues. CDR3 DNA sequence: TGTAGCCCACAGGGCACAGATACGCAGTATTTT. Its translation is CSPQGTDTQYF.

The chain joins TRBV28 to TRBJ2-3; 9 bases line up with TRBD2. V was clipped by 6 bases and J by 4 bases; unmatched bases: 8. The CDR3 is 15 residues long. Looked up from germline, CDR1 is MDHEN and CDR2 is SYDVKM. CDR3 coding DNA: TGTGCCAGCAGCCAGGCGGGAGGGCTCGCAGATACGCAGTATTTT. Protein product: CASSQAGGLADTQYF.

This clonotype was detected many times. V usage is TRBV29-1 and J usage is TRBJ2-7, with 13 bases matching TRBD2. This CDR3 has 16 residues. Germline lookup yields CDR1 SQVTM and CDR2 ANQGSEA. With 3 bases clipped from V and 5 bases from J, the junction kept 10 bases outside the gene matches. CDR3 in DNA: TGCAGCGTTGATGTACGGACTAGCGGGAGTTCTGACGAGCAGTACTTC. Translating gives CSVDVRTSGSSDEQYF.

The gene calls are TRBV6-1 and TRBJ2-1, with 7 bases lining up with TRBD1. CDR1 and CDR2 (germline): MNHNS, SASEGT. The CDR3 totals 15 residues. V was clipped by 6 bases and J by 6 bases; unmatched bases: 11. The CDR3 reads CASRRLGQYSNEQFF. CDR3 nucleotide sequence: TGTGCCAGCAGGCGACTGGGACAGTACTCCAATGAGCAGTTCTTC.

This chain joins TRBV7-9 and TRBJ2-5; 7 nucleotides agree with TRBD2. Trimming removed 5 bases from V and 5 bases from J; junction bases left unmatched: 11. Germline CDR1 reads SEHNR; CDR2 reads FQNEAQ (reference sequence). This CDR3 contains 15 residues. CDR3 amino acids: CASSPSGNIPETQYF. Here the CDR3 DNA reads TGTGCCAGCAGCCCCAGCGGGAACATCCCTGAGACCCAGTACTTC. The variable domain in full, completed from reference TRBV7-9 and TRBJ2-5, reads DTGVSQNPRHKITKRGQNVTFRCDPISEHNRLYWYRQTLGQGPEFLTYFQNEAQLEKSRLLSDRFSAERPKGSFSTLEIQRTEQGDSAMYLCASSPSGNIPETQYFGPGTRLLVL.

This clonotype was detected a few times. The chain uses TRBV7-9 and TRBJ1-1; 8 bases match TRBD1. The trim removed 5 bases at V and 5 bases at J, leaving 4 bases unmatched. The CDR3 covers 13 residues. Per the germline V gene, CDR1 is SEHNR and CDR2 is FQNEAQ (reference sequence). The CDR3: CASSARQGTEAFF. DNA for the CDR3: TGTGCCAGCAGCGCCCGACAGGGGACTGAAGCTTTCTTT.

This clonotype was seen at least ten times. The genes are TRBV7-6 and TRBJ2-1; D not resolved. V was cut by 1 base and J by 0 bases, with 10 bases left in between. The germline V gene has CDR1 SGHVS and CDR2 FNYEAQ. The CDR3 is made up of 16 amino acids. The CDR3 region is CASSLVSSSSYNEQFF. The CDR3 DNA sequence: TGTGCCAGCAGCTTAGTTTCTTCGAGCTCCTACAATGAGCAGTTCTTC.

This clonotype was counted only a few times. The genes are TRBV6-1 and TRBJ2-5, with D possibly being TRBD2 (6 bases). This CDR3 spans 13 amino acids. V lost 6 bases and J 4 bases, leaving 12 bases between the germline ends. In germline, CDR1 is MNHNS, CDR2 SASEGT. The CDR3 nucleotides are TGTGCCAGCAGCCGAACGCGGGGAGAGACCCAGTACTTC. It specifies CASSRTRGETQYF.

The sample holds many counts of this clonotype. This sequence joins TRBV5-1 and TRBJ2-5; a weak D match, TRBD2 (6 bases). The CDR3 spans 14 residues. Germline V gene lookup returns CDR1 SGHRS and CDR2 YFSETQ. Trimming took off 0 bases at V and 1 base at J, with 7 bases between the two ends. This CDR3 is CASSLDSGQETQYF. CDR3 sequence (DNA): TGCGCCAGCAGCTTGGATAGCGGCCAAGAGACCCAGTACTTC. Complete variable domain (other parts from reference TRBV5-1 and TRBJ2-5): KAGVTQTPRYLIKTRGQQVTLSCSPISGHRSVSWYQQTPGQGLQFLFEYFSETQRNKGNFPGRFSGRQFSNSRSEMNVSTLELGDSALYLCASSLDSGQETQYFGPGTRLLVL.

This rearrangement joins TRBV6-5 to TRBJ2-5; weak D call: TRBD1 (6 bases). Trimming cost V 2 bases and J 4 bases, with 11 bases left between them. Germline V CDR1 and CDR2: MNHEY, SVGAGI. The CDR3 loop spans 14 amino acids. The CDR3: CASSYTGTGETQYF. DNA of the CDR3: TGTGCCAGCAGTTACACAGGGACCGGAGAGACCCAGTACTTC.

This clonotype was seen ten or more times. V is TRBV18 and J is TRBJ1-4; possible D gene TRBD1, 6 bases. Germline CDR1 reads KGHSH; CDR2 reads LQKENI. The CDR3 covers 15 residues. V was shortened by 4 bases and J by 8 bases, with 17 bases between the two germline ends. Here the CDR3 reads CASSLQGHGHEKLFF. CDR3 nucleotide sequence: TGTGCCAGCTCACTACAGGGTCATGGGCACGAAAAACTGTTTTTT.

This clonotype came up many times. The J gene is TRBJ2-7, the V gene TRBV20-1; possibly TRBD2 for D (6 bases). This CDR3 is built from 13 residues. Trimming pared 3 bases from V and 1 base from J, leaving 10 bases between. Per the germline V gene, CDR1 is DFQATT and CDR2 is SNEGSKA (reference sequence). The CDR3 protein is CSARGDSSYEQYF. The CDR3 nucleotides are TGCAGTGCTAGGGGGGACTCGTCCTACGAGCAGTACTTC.

This clonotype occurred a few times. The rearrangement uses TRBV21-1 and TRBJ2-1; the D call TRBD1 from the table was never checked on the DNA. TRBV21-1 is tagged as a pseudogene. The CDR3 covers 15 residues. The CDR3 loop reads CASRENPQGYNEQFF. CDR3 sequence (DNA): TGTGCCAGCAGAGAGAACCCACAGGGATACAATGAGCAGTTCTTC.